Listed below are T cell receptor beta chains from one sample, sequenced in a study of cytomegalovirus exposure and HLA in healthy donors. Sequenced by immunoSEQ multiplex PCR; TCRdb stores in-frame clones only, minus some. The data hold fewer than 250,000 clones, with approximately 90% observed a single time. Material for sequencing was PBMCs. Source of these receptors: a boy under 10 years old in good health and CMV-seronegative. Both conserved end residues are part of each CDR3. The order of the fields is D gene, J gene, clone size, V gene, CDR3 DNA, CDR3 protein. A D gene is named only where the DNA matches it firmly. Not every row has a clone size; where given, it reads once, few, many or a size class.

- TRBJ1-1 - TRBV5-1 TGCGCCAGCAGCCCCGACATACTAGGGAGGAACACTGAAGCTTTCTTT CASSPDILGRNTEAFF
TRBD2 TRBJ2-3 - TRBV9 TGTGCCAGCAGCGTGCCCAGCGGGGGCACAGATACGCAGTATTTT CASSVPSGGTDTQYF
TRBD2 TRBJ2-7 - TRBV9 TGTGCCAGCAGCGTAGGTAGCGGGAGCTACGAGCAGTACTTC CASSVGSGSYEQYF
- TRBJ2-3 - TRBV15 TGTGCCACCAGCAGAGATTCTAGTCCAGATACGCAGTATTTT CATSRDSSPDTQYF
- TRBJ2-7 - TRBV4-1 TGCGCCAGCAGCCAAGATTTCGACTACGAGCAGTACTTC CASSQDFDYEQYF
- TRBJ2-7 - TRBV7-9 TGTGCCAGCAGCTTCCCGCCACCCCCCGGGGAAGGTAACGAGCAGTACTTC CASSFPPPPGEGNEQYF
- TRBJ2-3 - TRBV6-1 TGTGCCAGCAGCCGTCCCGCAGATACGCAGTATTTT CASSRPADTQYF
- TRBJ1-1 - TRBV11-2 TGTGCCAGCAGCGAAGGGGGCACTGAAGCTTTCTTT CASSEGGTEAFF
- TRBJ2-2 few TRBV10-3 TGTGCCATCAGCAGCCTGACAGTGTTGAACACCGGGGAGCTGTTTTTT CAISSLTVLNTGELFF
- TRBJ2-5 - TRBV10-1 TGCGCCAGCAGTGAGTCTCAGGGCCCCCAAGAGACCCAGTACTTC CASSESQGPQETQYF
TRBD1 TRBJ1-1 - TRBV29-1 TGCAGCGTGACCACAGGGGCCACTGAAGCTTTCTTT CSVTTGATEAFF
- TRBJ1-4 - TRBV28 TGTGCCAGCAGTATTTCCGGGGGAAAACTGTTTTTT CASSISGGKLFF
- TRBJ1-1 - TRBV6-5 TGTGCCAGCAGTGAGGAACAGGGAACTGAAGCTTTCTTT CASSEEQGTEAFF
- TRBJ2-7 - TRBV2 TGTGCCAGCAGGGACACCTACGAGCAGTACTTC CASRDTYEQYF
- TRBJ1-1 - TRBV4-2 TGTGCCAGCAGCCAAGTATCAGGGGCTGAAGCTTTCTTT CASSQVSGAEAFF
TRBD2 TRBJ2-5 once TRBV6-1 TGTGCCAGCAGCTGGCGGGGGGAACAAGAGACCCAGTACTTC CASSWRGEQETQYF
TRBD1 TRBJ2-5 - TRBV18 TGTGCCAGCTCTCCAAACAGGGGGAAAGTCCAAGAGACCCAGTACTTC CASSPNRGKVQETQYF
- TRBJ1-2 - TRBV7-9 TGTTCCAGCACGTACGGGGTATTC CSSTYGVF
TRBD1 TRBJ2-5 - TRBV2 TGTGCCAGCAGCGACGGGACAGGGAGGGAGACCCAGTACTTC CASSDGTGRETQYF
- TRBJ2-3 - TRBV4-1 TGCGCCTCCACAGGGACCTCAGATACGCAGTATTTT CASTGTSDTQYF
TRBD1 TRBJ1-2 - TRBV6-6 TGTGCCAGCAGTTATCCGGGACAGGGGGCTTTGGGCTACACCTTC CASSYPGQGALGYTF
TRBD2 TRBJ2-4 - TRBV6-5 TGTGCCAGCAGTACCGGGACTAGCGTTAACATTCAGTACTTC CASSTGTSVNIQYF
TRBD2 TRBJ2-5 - TRBV28 TGTGCCAGCAGTACGAGCGGGGACCCTTTCAAGACCCAGTACTTC CASSTSGDPFKTQYF
- TRBJ2-7 few TRBV29-1 TGCAGCGTTCTCCCGACAGACGGTTACGAGCAGTACTTC CSVLPTDGYEQYF
TRBD2 TRBJ2-1 - TRBV14 TGTGCCAGCAGCCAAGATAAGGGGGTACTAGCGGGACCCTACAATGAGCAGTTCTTC CASSQDKGVLAGPYNEQFF
- TRBJ1-5 few TRBV28 TGTGCCAGCAGCCTATACAATCAGCCCCAGCATTTT CASSLYNQPQHF
- TRBJ2-1 - TRBV5-1 TGCGCCAGCAGCTGGACGGGAGCTTTGTATGAGCAGTTCTTC CASSWTGALYEQFF
TRBD1 TRBJ2-1 - TRBV19 TGTGCCTTAGCGTCCTGGGACAGGGACACCTACAATGAGCAGTTCTTC CALASWDRDTYNEQFF
- TRBJ1-3 - TRBV5-1 TGCGCCAGCAGCGAGGGCCAGACGGGTGACACCATATATTTT CASSEGQTGDTIYF
TRBD2 TRBJ2-2 - TRBV19 TGTGCCAGTATCCAGCGGGGCGTAAACACCGGGGAGCTGTTTTTT CASIQRGVNTGELFF
TRBD1 TRBJ1-1 - TRBV18 TGTGCCAGCTCCCCAGCCCAGGGGGGACCGAACACTGAAGCTTTCTTT CASSPAQGGPNTEAFF
TRBD1 TRBJ2-5 - TRBV2 TGTGCCAGCAGTGAAATACGATGGACAGGGGGCTCCCAAGAGACCCAGTACTTC CASSEIRWTGGSQETQYF
- TRBJ2-5 few TRBV30 TGTGCCTGGGCAACATCGAACCTTCAAGAGACCCAGTACTTC CAWATSNLQETQYF
- TRBJ1-6 - TRBV7-9 TGTGCCAGCAGCTTAACAGCCGGGACTAGTAATTCACCCCTCCACTTT CASSLTAGTSNSPLHF
TRBD1 TRBJ1-2 - TRBV10-3 TGTGCCATCACCCGGGACAGGGCTGGCTACACCTTC CAITRDRAGYTF
- TRBJ1-6 - TRBV5-5 TGTGCCAGCAGCTTGTCAGGCTTCGATTCACCCCTCCACTTT CASSLSGFDSPLHF
- TRBJ1-1 - TRBV27 TGTGCCAGCAGTTCTTTTACAGGGATTGGGATGAACACTGAAGCTTTCTTT CASSSFTGIGMNTEAFF
- TRBJ1-2 once TRBV7-3 TGTGCCAGCAGCTTAAGCGCGGACACTAACTATGGCTACACCTTC CASSLSADTNYGYTF
- TRBJ2-7 - TRBV7-2 TGTGCCAGCAGCGCGTCAGGGTTCAGGGACTACGAGCAGTACTTC CASSASGFRDYEQYF
- TRBJ2-3 - TRBV28 TGTGCCAGCAGTTTAACTAGTCTGACAGATACGCAGTATTTT CASSLTSLTDTQYF
- TRBJ1-2 - TRBV7-2 TGTGCCAGCAGCTTTGCAGGGGTGGGCTACACCTTC CASSFAGVGYTF
- TRBJ1-1 - TRBV6-1 TGTGCCAGCAGTGAAGCCCCGGGGGGGAACACTGAAGCTTTCTTT CASSEAPGGNTEAFF
TRBD1 TRBJ1-3 few TRBV27 TGTGCCAGCAGTTTGACAGGGACTGGAAACACCATATATTTT CASSLTGTGNTIYF
- TRBJ2-7 - TRBV13 TGTGCCAGCACCCAGATAGGGGGCTACGAGCAGTACTTC CASTQIGGYEQYF
- TRBJ1-5 - TRBV28 TGTGCCAGCAGTTCTGAGAACAGCAATCAGCCCCAGCATTTT CASSSENSNQPQHF
- TRBJ1-5 - TRBV30 TGTGCCTGGAGTGGAGGAGTCCAGCCCCAGCATTTT CAWSGGVQPQHF
TRBD2 TRBJ2-1 once TRBV7-2 TGTGCCAGCAGCTTCCACATCGGGCGGGAGCGAGTCTACAATGAGCAGTTCTTC CASSFHIGRERVYNEQFF
- TRBJ2-2 - TRBV5-1 TGCGCCAGCACCGAGGAAGTAACGGCCCCCACCGGGGAGCTGTTTTTT CASTEEVTAPTGELFF
TRBD1 TRBJ2-2 - TRBV2 TGTGCCAGCAGTGGGACAGGGGCTAACACCGGGGAGCTGTTTTTT CASSGTGANTGELFF
- TRBJ2-5 - TRBV6-1 TGTGCCAGCAGTGAAGTAGGGTACAGGGAAGAGACCCAGTACTTC CASSEVGYREETQYF
TRBD1 TRBJ2-7 once TRBV29-1 TGCAGCGGACGGGACAGGGACTCCTACGAGCAGTACTTC CSGRDRDSYEQYF
- TRBJ1-1 - TRBV30 TGTGCCTGGAGCGTTCTCGCGGGGACTGAAGCTTTCTTT CAWSVLAGTEAFF